This T cell receptor beta chain was observed in a study of T-cell memory formation after mild COVID-19. TCRdb re-called the 5' RACE reads with MiXCR, one entry per CDR3 protein. In the table there are around 370,000 distinct CDR3 sequences, around a fifth of which are singletons. General study results and limits: Prior to infection, memory already included some responding clones, suggesting cross-reactive memory joined. CD4/CD8 balance characterized clones contracting day 15 to 85, and CD4+ skew characterized later expanders. Most CD4+ clones that shrank were in CM and EM, while CD8+ ones turned up in EMRA.

This clonotype has at least ten counts. The antigen remains undetermined. The CDR3 is 15 residues long. V lost 7 bases to trimming and J lost 2 bases, with 17 bases between them. This chain uses TRBV12-3 or TRBV12-4 with TRBJ1-2; D might be TRBD1 (6 bases). The sequenced sample was PBMCs or a T cell subset sorted from them (not recorded which). The sequence was collected from an adult woman who had mild COVID-19 (a few samples of this study predate the infection). Cell type and time point are not known. CDR3 sequence reads: CASTPAGGSNYGYTF. In DNA form, the CDR3 reads TGTGCCAGCACCCCGGCGGGGGGCTCCAACTATGGCTACACCTTC.